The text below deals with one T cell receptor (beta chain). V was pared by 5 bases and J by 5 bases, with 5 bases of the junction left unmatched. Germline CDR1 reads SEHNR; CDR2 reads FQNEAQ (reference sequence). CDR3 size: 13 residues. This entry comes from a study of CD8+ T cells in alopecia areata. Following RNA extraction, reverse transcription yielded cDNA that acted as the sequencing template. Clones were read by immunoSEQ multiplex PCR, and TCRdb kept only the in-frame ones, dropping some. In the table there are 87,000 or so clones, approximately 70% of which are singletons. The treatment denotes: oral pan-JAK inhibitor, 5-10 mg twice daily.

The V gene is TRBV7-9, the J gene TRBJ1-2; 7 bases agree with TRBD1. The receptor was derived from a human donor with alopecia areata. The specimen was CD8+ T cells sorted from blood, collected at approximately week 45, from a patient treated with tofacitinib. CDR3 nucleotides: TGTGCCAGCAGCCCTGGACAGGTATATGGCTACACCTTC. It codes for CASSPGQVYGYTF.